The rows below give T cell receptor beta chains drawn from one sample of a study of CD4 T cells in relation to SARS-CoV-2 and coronaviruses. Their antigens remain unidentified. Data came from immunoSEQ multiplex PCR; TCRdb stores just in-frame clones and leaves some out. The repertoire holds roughly 11,000 clones, with around 80% as singletons. The specimen was CD4+ T cells from PBMCs, cultured in vitro. All receptors derive from a human donor in good health. CDR3s include the opening cysteine and the closing phenylalanine or tryptophan. The order of the fields is D gene, J gene, V gene, clone size, CDR3 DNA, CDR3 protein. The D gene is left open where the match is weak. Size is stated for part of the rows, as once, few or many counts, or as a class when the clone is expanded.

D gene: .; J gene: TRBJ1-2; V gene: TRBV9; clone size: .; CDR3 DNA: TGTGCCAGCAGCGTCGGGGGTGGCTATGGCTACACCTTC; CDR3 protein: CASSVGGGYGYTF
D gene: .; J gene: TRBJ1-5; V gene: TRBV19; clone size: .; CDR3 DNA: TGTGCCAGTAGTAGGGGACATTCAAATAGCAATCAGCCCCAGCATTTT; CDR3 protein: CASSRGHSNSNQPQHF
D gene: .; J gene: TRBJ2-2; V gene: TRBV29-1; clone size: .; CDR3 DNA: TGCAGCGTTGCCATACTAAACACCGGGGAGCTGTTTTTT; CDR3 protein: CSVAILNTGELFF
D gene: .; J gene: TRBJ1-1; V gene: TRBV5-5; clone size: .; CDR3 DNA: TGTGCCAGCAGGGGGAGAGAAGCTTTCTTT; CDR3 protein: CASRGREAFF
D gene: .; J gene: TRBJ2-3; V gene: TRBV3-1/TRBV3-2; clone size: .; CDR3 DNA: TGTGCCAGCAGCCAGGCGGCGACGGGGGATACGCAGTATTTT; CDR3 protein: CASSQAATGDTQYF
D gene: TRBD1; J gene: TRBJ2-2; V gene: TRBV7-9; clone size: .; CDR3 DNA: TGTGCCAGCAGCCCGGACAGGGGGCAAACCGGGGAGCTGTTTTTT; CDR3 protein: CASSPDRGQTGELFF
D gene: TRBD1; J gene: TRBJ2-2; V gene: TRBV6-5; clone size: .; CDR3 DNA: TGTGCCAGCAGTTCCGACAGGGGGTGGGACACCGGGGAGCTGTTTTTT; CDR3 protein: CASSSDRGWDTGELFF
D gene: TRBD2; J gene: TRBJ2-2; V gene: TRBV14; clone size: .; CDR3 DNA: TGTGCCAGCAGCCAGCGTAGGACTAGCGGGGGAACCACCGGGGAGCTGTTTTTT; CDR3 protein: CASSQRRTSGGTTGELFF
D gene: .; J gene: TRBJ1-4; V gene: TRBV19; clone size: once; CDR3 DNA: TGTGCCAGTACCGGACAGTCAAATGAAAAACTGTTTTTT; CDR3 protein: CASTGQSNEKLFF
D gene: .; J gene: TRBJ2-3; V gene: TRBV10-3; clone size: .; CDR3 DNA: TGTGCCATCAGTGAGGGGGTTAGCACAGATACGCAGTATTTT; CDR3 protein: CAISEGVSTDTQYF
D gene: TRBD1; J gene: TRBJ1-1; V gene: TRBV19; clone size: .; CDR3 DNA: TGTGCCAGTAGGTTGACAGGGGAAAACACTGAAGCTTTCTTT; CDR3 protein: CASRLTGENTEAFF
D gene: TRBD1; J gene: TRBJ1-2; V gene: TRBV19; clone size: .; CDR3 DNA: TGTGCCAGTAGTTCAGGGGACAGCGCCAACACCTTC; CDR3 protein: CASSSGDSANTF
D gene: .; J gene: TRBJ2-1; V gene: TRBV5-4; clone size: .; CDR3 DNA: TGTGCCAGCAGCCGGGGCGGTAGCGGATACAATGAGCAGTTCTTC; CDR3 protein: CASSRGGSGYNEQFF
D gene: TRBD1; J gene: TRBJ2-4; V gene: TRBV19; clone size: .; CDR3 DNA: TGTGCCAGTAGCCGGGACAGGGGCGGGGGCAAAAACATTCAGTACTTC; CDR3 protein: CASSRDRGGGKNIQYF
D gene: TRBD2; J gene: TRBJ2-5; V gene: TRBV6-2/TRBV6-3; clone size: .; CDR3 DNA: TGTGCCAGCAGCCCTCCTAGCGGGTACCAAGAGACCCAGTACTTC; CDR3 protein: CASSPPSGYQETQYF
D gene: TRBD2; J gene: TRBJ2-1; V gene: TRBV29-1; clone size: .; CDR3 DNA: TGCAGCGTTACTCCCGGGACTAGCGGCCTCAATGAGCAGTTCTTC; CDR3 protein: CSVTPGTSGLNEQFF
D gene: TRBD2; J gene: TRBJ2-2; V gene: TRBV9; clone size: .; CDR3 DNA: TGTGCCAGCAGCGTAGGTGGACTAGGTGCCGGGGAGCTGTTTTTT; CDR3 protein: CASSVGGLGAGELFF
D gene: .; J gene: TRBJ1-2; V gene: TRBV30; clone size: .; CDR3 DNA: TGTGCCTGCCAGGCCGGGGGCGCGTCTGGCTACACCTTC; CDR3 protein: CACQAGGASGYTF
D gene: TRBD1; J gene: TRBJ2-7; V gene: TRBV29-1; clone size: .; CDR3 DNA: TGCAGCGCTATCCCAGGGGGCTACTACGAGCAGTACTTC; CDR3 protein: CSAIPGGYYEQYF
D gene: TRBD2; J gene: TRBJ2-7; V gene: TRBV4-2; clone size: .; CDR3 DNA: TGTGCCAGCAGCCCAGCTGCCACGCGGGAGGAGGGCGAGCAGTACTTC; CDR3 protein: CASSPAATREEGEQYF
D gene: .; J gene: TRBJ1-2; V gene: TRBV14; clone size: .; CDR3 DNA: TGTGCCAGCAGCCAAGATGGGGGTCGGGGCTATGGCTACACCTTC; CDR3 protein: CASSQDGGRGYGYTF
D gene: .; J gene: TRBJ1-5; V gene: TRBV2; clone size: .; CDR3 DNA: TGTGCCAGCAGTGAAGACAGGCACCAGCCCCAGCATTTT; CDR3 protein: CASSEDRHQPQHF
D gene: TRBD1; J gene: TRBJ1-3; V gene: TRBV2; clone size: .; CDR3 DNA: TGTGCCAGCAGTGGGGACAGTTCTGGAAACACCATATATTTT; CDR3 protein: CASSGDSSGNTIYF